One and the same sample provided the 19 T cell receptor beta chains below, sequenced in a study of spatial heterogeneity in lung cancer. Study-wide points: Counts that tracked tumor mutation counts were those of expanded intratumoral alpha and beta TCRs.

TCRdb re-derived calls from the 5' RACE reads in MiXCR, one entry per CDR3 protein. The sample lists under 8,500 distinct CDR3 sequences, over 8.5% occurring once. Stated time point: sample taken at primary tumor resection. The antigens of these receptors remain unknown. The source material was lung tumor tissue, sampled at surgery. These TCRs come from a male donor with early-stage non-small cell lung cancer.

This clonotype has at least ten counts. The chain employs TRBV2 and TRBJ1-2; D remains ambiguous. V lost 5 bases to trimming and J lost 2 bases, with 9 bases between them. Germline V gene data show CDR1 as SNHLY and CDR2 as FYNNEI. There are 13 residues in the CDR3. The DNA for the CDR3 is TGTGCCAGCAGTCAAGAAGCCAACTATGGCTACACCTTC. This codes for CASSQEANYGYTF.

J is TRBJ2-3 and V is TRBV11-2, with 11 bases aligning to TRBD2. The CDR3 runs 16 residues. Per germline, CDR1 SGHAT and CDR2 FQNNGV. V shed 3 bases and J 1 base; nucleotides not matched to a gene: 3. Here the CDR3 reads CASSFSGRAGTDTQYF. As DNA, the CDR3 is TGTGCCAGCAGCTTTAGCGGGAGGGCCGGCACAGATACGCAGTATTTT. The complete variable domain, with remaining parts taken from reference TRBV11-2 and TRBJ2-3, reads EAGVAQSPRYKIIEKRQSVAFWCNPISGHATLYWYQQILGQGPKLLIQFQNNGVVDDSQLPKDRFSAERLKGVDSTLKIQPAKLEDSAVYLCASSFSGRAGTDTQYFGPGTRLTVL.

This clonotype was counted many times. The rearrangement joins TRBV28 to TRBJ2-6; weak D call: TRBD2 (6 bases). V shed 5 bases and J shed 0 bases, with 14 bases lying between them. Germline V gene lookup returns CDR1 MDHEN and CDR2 SYDVKM. This CDR3 has 17 residues. CDR3 loop: CASSPGLISSGANVLTF. CDR3 coding DNA: TGTGCCAGCAGTCCGGGACTCATAAGCTCTGGGGCCAACGTCCTGACTTTC.

This clonotype occurred many times. The rearrangement uses TRBV10-3 and TRBJ1-5; TRBD1 aligns across 8 bases. Trimming cost V 11 bases and J 3 bases; bases outside gene matches: 6. Looked up from germline, CDR1 is ENHRY and CDR2 is SYGVKD. The CDR3 runs 13 residues. CDR3 protein: CAAQGVDNQPQHF. For the CDR3, the DNA is TGTGCCGCACAGGGGGTTGACAATCAGCCCCAGCATTTT.

This clonotype was recorded at least ten times. V and J are TRBV12-3 or TRBV12-4 and TRBJ2-1; TRBD2 agrees at 14 bases. CDR3 size: 16 residues. Trimming removed 6 bases from V and 9 bases from J; junction bases left unmatched: 10. CDR3 in amino acids: CASRKPGLAGVPEQFF. The CDR3 DNA sequence: TGTGCCAGCAGGAAACCGGGACTAGCGGGAGTACCTGAGCAGTTCTTC.

This clonotype has at least ten counts. The gene calls are TRBV5-4 and TRBJ2-1; D may be TRBD2 (6 bases). Looked up from germline, CDR1 is SGHNT and CDR2 is YYREEE (reference sequence). The CDR3 contains 13 residues. Deletions cut 0 bases from V and 6 bases from J, with 7 bases between. The CDR3 protein is CASSLDGSNEQFF. CDR3 coding DNA: TGTGCCAGCAGCTTGGACGGGAGCAATGAGCAGTTCTTC.

At least ten counts were recorded for this clonotype. The chain recombines TRBV10-3 with TRBJ1-2; tentative D call: TRBD1 (6 bases). This CDR3 region has 14 residues. Germline assignment: CDR1 ENHRY and CDR2 SYGVKD. V lost 10 bases to trimming and J lost 4 bases, with 19 bases between them. The DNA of the CDR3 is TGTGCCACCCGCGAGGGGGGCTTCGGCTATGGCTACACCTTC. Protein sequence: CATREGGFGYGYTF.

This clonotype was observed at least ten times. J is TRBJ1-5 and V is TRBV27, with D tentatively TRBD1 (5 bases). This CDR3 is 15 amino acids long. Trimming cost V 5 bases and J 2 bases, with 13 bases left between them. Germline V gene sequence: CDR1 MNHEY, CDR2 SMNVEV (reference sequence). The DNA of the CDR3 is TGTGCCAGCAGTCCTGCTGGGGGACGCAATCAGCCCCAGCATTTT. It is translated as CASSPAGGRNQPQHF.

This clonotype has at least ten counts. This chain uses TRBV20-1 with TRBJ1-6; possibly TRBD1 for D (5 bases). Germline V gene data show CDR1 as DFQATT and CDR2 as SNEGSKA (reference sequence). This CDR3 is 14 amino acids long. The V and J ends lost 3 bases and 5 bases respectively, with 11 bases between them. CDR3 sequence (DNA): TGCAGTGCTAGCGGGGGAGATAATAATTCACCCCTCCACTTT. This sequence encodes CSASGGDNNSPLHF.

This clonotype was recorded at least ten times. The CDR3 nucleotides are TGCGCCAGCAGCCTCGGGAGGACTGAAGCTTTCTTT. As protein: CASSLGRTEAFF. The chain has TRBV10-1 and TRBJ1-1; D is undetermined. Deletions cut 6 bases from V and 5 bases from J, with 10 bases between. The CDR3 is 12 residues long. Germline CDR1 is WNHNN and CDR2 is SYGVQD (reference sequence).

This clonotype is labeled as large. DNA of the CDR3: TGCAGTGCTAGAGGCTCAGCTGGGGCCAACGTCCTGACTTTC. Translating it yields CSARGSAGANVLTF. The chain recombines TRBV20-1 with TRBJ2-6; D gene ambiguous. The CDR3 has 14 amino acids. Trimming took 1 base from V and 2 from J, leaving 6 bases between them. Per germline, CDR1 DFQATT and CDR2 SNEGSKA (reference sequence).

This clonotype was seen repeatedly, ten times or more. DNA for the CDR3: TGTGCCTGGAGCCGGACAGGGAGCTCCTATAATTCACCCCTCCACTTT. It encodes CAWSRTGSSYNSPLHF. The genes are TRBV30 and TRBJ1-6, with 8 bases lining up with TRBD1. The CDR3 contains 16 residues. The V gene's germline CDR1 is GTSNPN and CDR2 SVGIG (reference sequence). V shed 3 bases, J shed 0 bases, and the junction held 4 bases outside the gene matches.

The table lists this clonotype with many counts. This chain uses TRBV29-1 with TRBJ1-1, with no clear D. In germline, CDR1 is SQVTM, CDR2 ANQGSEA. The V and J ends lost 7 bases and 5 bases respectively, with 2 bases between them. The CDR3 sequence is 8 residues long. In DNA form, the CDR3 reads TGCAGCGCTACTGAAGCTTTCTTT. The encoded protein is CSATEAFF.

This clonotype was counted ten times or more. V and J are TRBV11-3 and TRBJ2-1, with TRBD2 matching 9 bases. From germline, CDR1 is SGHNT and CDR2 YENEEA. There are 15 residues in the CDR3. Trimming took 5 bases from V and 5 from J; bases not matched to a gene: 7. CDR3 DNA sequence: TGTGCCAGCAGCCCCGTGGCGGGGGGGAACAATGAGCAGTTCTTC. Translation: CASSPVAGGNNEQFF.

This clonotype showed up many times. The gene calls are TRBV14 and TRBJ2-1; the D gene is possibly TRBD2 (6 bases). This CDR3 is built from 14 residues. Germline V gene lookup returns CDR1 SGHDN and CDR2 FVKESK. Trimming removed 6 bases at V and 10 bases at J, with 19 bases between. This CDR3 is CASSSWARDGEQFF. DNA of the CDR3: TGTGCCAGCAGTTCTTGGGCGCGGGACGGGGAGCAGTTCTTC.

This clonotype is judged medium-sized. This chain links TRBV20-1 with TRBJ2-7; TRBD2 agrees at 9 bases. The CDR3 totals 14 residues. Germline values: CDR1 DFQATT, CDR2 SNEGSKA (reference sequence). The ends lost 2 bases at V and 2 bases at J; junction bases unmatched: 4. CDR3 sequence reads: CSARPRLAAYEQYF. CDR3 coding DNA: TGCAGTGCTAGACCCCGACTAGCGGCCTACGAGCAGTACTTC.

Ten or more counts support this clonotype. This rearrangement joins TRBV7-9 to TRBJ2-7; no firm D call. Trimming cost V 5 bases and J 2 bases, with 7 bases left between them. CDR3 size: 12 residues. Germline V gives CDR1 SEHNR, CDR2 FQNEAQ (reference sequence). CDR3 sequence reads: CASSAGAYEQYF. In DNA form, the CDR3 reads TGTGCCAGCAGCGCTGGCGCCTACGAGCAGTACTTC. The full variable domain, in which reference TRBV7-9 and TRBJ2-7 provide the parts outside the CDR3, is DTGVSQNPRHKITKRGQNVTFRCDPISEHNRLYWYRQTLGQGPEFLTYFQNEAQLEKSRLLSDRFSAERPKGSFSTLEIQRTEQGDSAMYLCASSAGAYEQYFGPGTRLTVT.

This clonotype was counted many times. The V call is TRBV7-8, the J call TRBJ2-7, with D maybe TRBD2 (5 bases). V gave up 5 bases and J gave up 6 bases, with 20 bases separating them. Germline V gene data show CDR1 as SGHVS and CDR2 as FQNEAQ. This CDR3 contains 15 residues. In DNA form, the CDR3 reads TGTGCCAGCAGCCAGAGCGGTGGGGTAGCGTCCGAGCAGTACGTC. It translates to CASSQSGGVASEQYV.

This clonotype was recorded at least ten times. The V call is TRBV28, the J call TRBJ1-2; D call uncertain. Germline values: CDR1 MDHEN, CDR2 SYDVKM. Trimming shortened V by 3 bases and J by 7 bases, and 6 bases separated the two germline ends. CDR3 length equals 11 residues. The CDR3, as DNA: TGTGCCAGCAGTTTGGCGCGTGGCTACACCTTC. It translates to CASSLARGYTF.